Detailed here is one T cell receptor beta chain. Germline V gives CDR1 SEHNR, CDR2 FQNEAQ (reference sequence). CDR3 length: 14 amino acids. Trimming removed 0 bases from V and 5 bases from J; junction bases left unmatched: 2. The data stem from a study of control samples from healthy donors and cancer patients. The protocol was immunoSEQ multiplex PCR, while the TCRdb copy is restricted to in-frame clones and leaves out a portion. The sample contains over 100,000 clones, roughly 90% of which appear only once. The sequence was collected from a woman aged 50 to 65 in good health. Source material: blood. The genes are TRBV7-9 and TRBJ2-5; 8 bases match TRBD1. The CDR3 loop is CASSLADRAETQYF. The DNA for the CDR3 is TGTGCCAGCAGCTTAGCGGACAGGGCGGAGACCCAGTACTTC.